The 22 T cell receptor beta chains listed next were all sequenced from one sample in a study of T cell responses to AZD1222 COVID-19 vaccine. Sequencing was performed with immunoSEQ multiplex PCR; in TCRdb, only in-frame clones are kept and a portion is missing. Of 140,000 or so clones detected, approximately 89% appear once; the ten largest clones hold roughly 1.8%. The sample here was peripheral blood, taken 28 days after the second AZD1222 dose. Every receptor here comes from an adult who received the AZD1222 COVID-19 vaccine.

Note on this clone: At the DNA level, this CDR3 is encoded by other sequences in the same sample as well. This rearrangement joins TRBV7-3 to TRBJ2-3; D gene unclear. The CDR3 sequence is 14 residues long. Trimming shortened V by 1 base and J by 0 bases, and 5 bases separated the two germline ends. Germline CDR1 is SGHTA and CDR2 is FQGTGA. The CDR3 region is CASSLSGSTDTQYF. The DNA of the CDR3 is TGTGCCAGCAGCTTAAGTGGTAGCACAGATACGCAGTATTTT.

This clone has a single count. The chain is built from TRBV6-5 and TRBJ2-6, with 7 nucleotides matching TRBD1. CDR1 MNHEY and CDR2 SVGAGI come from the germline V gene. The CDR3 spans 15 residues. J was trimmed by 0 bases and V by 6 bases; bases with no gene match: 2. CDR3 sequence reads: CASSNRGSGANVLTF. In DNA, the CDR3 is TGTGCCAGCAGCAACAGGGGCTCTGGGGCCAACGTCCTGACTTTC.

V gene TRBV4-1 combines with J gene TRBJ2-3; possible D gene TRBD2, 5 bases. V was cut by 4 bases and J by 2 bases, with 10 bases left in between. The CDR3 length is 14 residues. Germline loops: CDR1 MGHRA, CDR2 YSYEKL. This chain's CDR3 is CASSRDYVTDTQYF. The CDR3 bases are TGCGCCAGCAGCCGAGACTATGTCACAGATACGCAGTATTTT.

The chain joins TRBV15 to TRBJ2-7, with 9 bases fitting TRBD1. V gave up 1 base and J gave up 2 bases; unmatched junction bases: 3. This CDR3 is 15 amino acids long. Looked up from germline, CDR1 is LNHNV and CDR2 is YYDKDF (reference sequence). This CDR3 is CATSRGDRVPYEQYF. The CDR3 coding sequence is TGTGCCACCAGCAGAGGGGACAGGGTACCCTACGAGCAGTACTTC.

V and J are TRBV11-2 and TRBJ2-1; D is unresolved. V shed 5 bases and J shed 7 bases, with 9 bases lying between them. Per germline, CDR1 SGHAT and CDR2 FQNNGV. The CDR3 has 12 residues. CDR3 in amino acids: CASSRSGNEQFF. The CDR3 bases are TGTGCCAGCAGCCGATCCGGGAATGAGCAGTTCTTC.

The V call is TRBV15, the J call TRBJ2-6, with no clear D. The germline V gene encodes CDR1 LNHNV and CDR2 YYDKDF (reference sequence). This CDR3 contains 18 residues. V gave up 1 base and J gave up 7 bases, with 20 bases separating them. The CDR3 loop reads CATSRGKVRSLGANVLTF. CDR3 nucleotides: TGTGCCACCAGCAGAGGGAAGGTTAGGTCTTTAGGAGCCAACGTCCTGACTTTC. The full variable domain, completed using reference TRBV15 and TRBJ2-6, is DAMVIQNPRYQVTQFGKPVTLSCSQTLNHNVMYWYQQKSSQAPKLLFHYYDKDFNNEADTPDNFQSRRPNTSFCFLDIRSPGLGDTAMYLCATSRGKVRSLGANVLTFGAGSRLTVL.

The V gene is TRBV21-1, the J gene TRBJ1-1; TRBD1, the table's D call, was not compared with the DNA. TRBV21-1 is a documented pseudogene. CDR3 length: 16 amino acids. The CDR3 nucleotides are TGTGCCAGCAGCAAAGGGGAAAGACAGGGCGGCACTGAAGCTTTCTTT. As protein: CASSKGERQGGTEAFF.

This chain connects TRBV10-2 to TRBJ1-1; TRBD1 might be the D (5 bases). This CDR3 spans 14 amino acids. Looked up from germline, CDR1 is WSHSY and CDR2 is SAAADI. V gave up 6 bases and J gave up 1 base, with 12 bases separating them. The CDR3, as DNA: TGCGCCAGCAGGGGGGTTAGAACGAACACTGAAGCTTTCTTT. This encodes CASRGVRTNTEAFF.

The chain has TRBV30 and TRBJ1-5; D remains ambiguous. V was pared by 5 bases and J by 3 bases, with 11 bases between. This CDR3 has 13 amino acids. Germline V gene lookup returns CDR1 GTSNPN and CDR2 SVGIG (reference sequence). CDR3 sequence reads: CAWAPGDNQPQHF. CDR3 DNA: TGTGCCTGGGCGCCAGGAGACAATCAGCCCCAGCATTTT.

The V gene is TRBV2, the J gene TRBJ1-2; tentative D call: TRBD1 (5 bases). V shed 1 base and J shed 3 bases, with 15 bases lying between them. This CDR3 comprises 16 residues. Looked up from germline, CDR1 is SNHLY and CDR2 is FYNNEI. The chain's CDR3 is CASSEVPPGTDYGYTF. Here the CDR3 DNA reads TGTGCCAGCAGTGAAGTCCCACCGGGGACGGACTATGGCTACACCTTC.

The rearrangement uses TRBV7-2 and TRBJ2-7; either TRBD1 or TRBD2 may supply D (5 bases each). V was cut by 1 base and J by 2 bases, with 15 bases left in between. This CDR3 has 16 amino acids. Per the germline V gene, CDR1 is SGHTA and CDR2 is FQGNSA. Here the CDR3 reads CASSLVPVVGAYEQYF. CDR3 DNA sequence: TGTGCCAGCAGCTTAGTACCCGTAGTGGGGGCCTACGAGCAGTACTTC.

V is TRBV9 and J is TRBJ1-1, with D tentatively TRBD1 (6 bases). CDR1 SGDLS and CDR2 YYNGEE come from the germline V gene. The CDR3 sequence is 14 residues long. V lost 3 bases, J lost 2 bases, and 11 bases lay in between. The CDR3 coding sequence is TGTGCCAGCAGCGGCCGGGACATCAACACTGAAGCTTTCTTT. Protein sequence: CASSGRDINTEAFF.

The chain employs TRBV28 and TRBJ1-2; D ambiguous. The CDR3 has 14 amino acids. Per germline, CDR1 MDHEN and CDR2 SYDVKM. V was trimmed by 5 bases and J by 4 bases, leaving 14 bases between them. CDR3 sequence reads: CASSPGWRTYGYTF. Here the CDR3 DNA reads TGTGCCAGCAGTCCAGGTTGGAGAACCTATGGCTACACCTTC.

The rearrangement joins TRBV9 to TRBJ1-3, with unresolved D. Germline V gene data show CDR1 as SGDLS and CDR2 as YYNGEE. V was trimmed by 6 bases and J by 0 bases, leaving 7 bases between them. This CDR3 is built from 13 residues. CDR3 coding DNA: TGTGCCAGCAAAGGAGTCTCTGGAAACACCATATATTTT. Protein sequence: CASKGVSGNTIYF.

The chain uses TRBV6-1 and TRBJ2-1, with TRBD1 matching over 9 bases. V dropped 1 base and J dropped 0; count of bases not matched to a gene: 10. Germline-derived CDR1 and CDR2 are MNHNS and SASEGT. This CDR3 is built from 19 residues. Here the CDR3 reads CASSEGTGDYRASYNEQFF. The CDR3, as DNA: TGTGCCAGCAGTGAAGGGACAGGGGATTACCGAGCCTCCTACAATGAGCAGTTCTTC.

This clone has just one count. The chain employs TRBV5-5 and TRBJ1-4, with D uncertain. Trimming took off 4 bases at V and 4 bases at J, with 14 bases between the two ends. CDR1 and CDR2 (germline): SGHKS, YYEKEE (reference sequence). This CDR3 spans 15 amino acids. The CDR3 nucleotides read TGTGCCAGCAGCCTGTATGCCGGGATTAATGAAAAACTGTTTTTT. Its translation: CASSLYAGINEKLFF.

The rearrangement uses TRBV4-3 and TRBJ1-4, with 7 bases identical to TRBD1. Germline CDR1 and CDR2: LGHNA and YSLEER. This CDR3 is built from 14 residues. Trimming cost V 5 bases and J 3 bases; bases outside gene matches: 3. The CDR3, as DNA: TGCGCCAGCAGCTCCGGGACAGCTAATGAAAAACTGTTTTTT. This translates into CASSSGTANEKLFF.

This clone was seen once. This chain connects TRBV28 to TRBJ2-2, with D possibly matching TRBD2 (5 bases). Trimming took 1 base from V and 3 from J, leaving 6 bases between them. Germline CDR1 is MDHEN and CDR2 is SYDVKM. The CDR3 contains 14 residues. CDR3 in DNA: TGTGCCAGCAGTTTATACGGGGACACCGGGGAGCTGTTTTTT. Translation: CASSLYGDTGELFF. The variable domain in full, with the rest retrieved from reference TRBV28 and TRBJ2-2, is DVKVTQSSRYLVKRTGEKVFLECVQDMDHENMFWYRQDPGLGLRLIYFSYDVKMKEKGDIPEGYSVSREKKERFSLILESASTNQTSMYLCASSLYGDTGELFFGEGSRLTVL.

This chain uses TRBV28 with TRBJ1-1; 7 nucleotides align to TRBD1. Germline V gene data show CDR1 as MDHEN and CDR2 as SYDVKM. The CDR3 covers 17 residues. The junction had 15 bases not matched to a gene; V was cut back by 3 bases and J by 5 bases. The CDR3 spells CASSFAVWVDRNTEAFF. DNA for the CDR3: TGTGCCAGCAGTTTCGCGGTTTGGGTGGACAGGAATACTGAAGCTTTCTTT. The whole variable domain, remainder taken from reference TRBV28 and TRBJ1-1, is DVKVTQSSRYLVKRTGEKVFLECVQDMDHENMFWYRQDPGLGLRLIYFSYDVKMKEKGDIPEGYSVSREKKERFSLILESASTNQTSMYLCASSFAVWVDRNTEAFFGQGTRLTVV.

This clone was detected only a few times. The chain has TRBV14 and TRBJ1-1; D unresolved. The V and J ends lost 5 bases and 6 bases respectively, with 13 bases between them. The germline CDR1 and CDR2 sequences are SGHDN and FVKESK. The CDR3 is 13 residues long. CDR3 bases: TGTGCCAGCAGCTTAAACAGTGGGCCTGAAGCTTTCTTT. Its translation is CASSLNSGPEAFF.

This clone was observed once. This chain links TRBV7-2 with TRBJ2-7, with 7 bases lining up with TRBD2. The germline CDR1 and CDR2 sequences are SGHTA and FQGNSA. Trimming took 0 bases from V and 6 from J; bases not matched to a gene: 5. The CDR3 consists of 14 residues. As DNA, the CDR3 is TGTGCCAGCAGCTTAGCGGCGGGAGCTAGCGAGCAGTACTTC. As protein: CASSLAAGASEQYF.

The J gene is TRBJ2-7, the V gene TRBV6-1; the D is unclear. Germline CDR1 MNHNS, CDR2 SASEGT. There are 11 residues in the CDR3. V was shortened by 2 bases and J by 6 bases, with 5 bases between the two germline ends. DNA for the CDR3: TGTGCCAGCAGTGAAATTAGCGAGCAGTACTTC. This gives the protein CASSEISEQYF.